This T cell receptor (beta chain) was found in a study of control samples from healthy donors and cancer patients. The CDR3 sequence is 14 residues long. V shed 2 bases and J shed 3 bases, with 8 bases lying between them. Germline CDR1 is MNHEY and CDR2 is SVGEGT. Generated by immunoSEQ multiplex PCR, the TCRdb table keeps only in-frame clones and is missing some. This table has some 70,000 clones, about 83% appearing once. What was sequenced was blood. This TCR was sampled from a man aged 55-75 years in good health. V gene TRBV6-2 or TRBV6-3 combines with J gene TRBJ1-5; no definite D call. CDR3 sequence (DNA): TGTGCCAGCAGTTACGTCTTACTCAATCAGCCCCAGCATTTT. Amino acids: CASSYVLLNQPQHF.